Below are 5 T cell receptor beta chains sequenced from a single sample in a study of shared clonotypes between healthy human individuals. Measured with immunoSEQ multiplex PCR; TCRdb has only the in-frame clones, and not every one. This table holds about 980,000 clones, approximately 80% found once. Source material: memory CD4+ T cells sorted from blood. The subset was: CD45RA-negative fraction. All receptors come from a man between 18 and 35 years old in good health.

V gene TRBV29-1 combines with J gene TRBJ2-5; 9 bases map to TRBD2. CDR3 length: 13 amino acids. Germline CDR1 is SQVTM and CDR2 is ANQGSEA. V gave up 4 bases and J gave up 8 bases; unmatched junction bases: 8. CDR3 DNA sequence: TGCAGCGTTGGAGTAGCGGGGGTAGGAACCCAGTACTTC. Its translation is CSVGVAGVGTQYF.

The V and J genes are TRBV30 and TRBJ2-5; unclear D gene. The ends were cut back, 2 bases at V and 4 bases at J, with 17 bases in the middle. Germline values: CDR1 GTSNPN, CDR2 SVGIG (reference sequence). CDR3 length: 15 residues. The CDR3 DNA sequence: TGTGCCTGGAGTCTGACTGGTGAAATACGAGAGACCCAGTACTTC. This codes for CAWSLTGEIRETQYF. The whole variable domain, remainder taken from reference TRBV30 and TRBJ2-5, is SQTIHQWPATLVQPVGSPLSLECTVEGTSNPNLYWYRQAAGRGLQLLFYSVGIGQISSEVPQNLSASRPQDRQFILSSKKLLLSDSGFYLCAWSLTGEIRETQYFGPGTRLLVL.

The chain uses TRBV4-3 and TRBJ1-2; a possible D gene is TRBD1 (5 bases). Trimming took off 3 bases at V and 6 bases at J, with 14 bases between the two ends. Germline values: CDR1 LGHNA, CDR2 YSLEER. The CDR3 runs to 14 residues. The CDR3 is CASSHGQGGHGYTF. Here the CDR3 DNA reads TGCGCCAGCAGCCATGGGCAGGGAGGGCATGGCTACACCTTC.

This sequence joins TRBV5-4 and TRBJ2-7; TRBD2 matches 8 bases. V lost 4 bases and J lost 3; bases outside the gene matches: 12. This CDR3 is 16 amino acids long. CDR1 SGHNT and CDR2 YYREEE come from the germline V gene (reference sequence). In DNA, the CDR3 is TGTGCCAGCAGCCGGGGATCAGTAGCGGGGAACTACGAGCAGTACTTC. This sequence encodes CASSRGSVAGNYEQYF.

The table lists this clone with a count of one. V gene TRBV7-6 combines with J gene TRBJ2-2; D unresolved. This CDR3 comprises 13 residues. The V gene lost 5 bases and the J gene lost 5 bases, with 9 bases spanning the gap. Germline V lookup: CDR1 SGHVS, CDR2 FNYEAQ. CDR3 protein: CASSLTETGELFF. The CDR3 DNA follows: TGTGCCAGCAGCCTGACTGAGACCGGGGAGCTGTTTTTT.